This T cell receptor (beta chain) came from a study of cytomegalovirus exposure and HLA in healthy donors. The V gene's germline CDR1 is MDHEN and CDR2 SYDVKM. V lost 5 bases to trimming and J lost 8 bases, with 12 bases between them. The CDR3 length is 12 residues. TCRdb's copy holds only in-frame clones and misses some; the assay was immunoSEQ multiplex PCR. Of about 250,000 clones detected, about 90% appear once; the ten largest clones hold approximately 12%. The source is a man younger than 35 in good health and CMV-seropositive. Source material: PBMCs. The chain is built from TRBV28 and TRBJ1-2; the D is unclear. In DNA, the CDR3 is TGTGCCAGCAGTGACTATATGGGAGGCTACACCTTC. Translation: CASSDYMGGYTF.